These 11 T cell receptor beta chains originate from one sample sequenced in a study of blood T cell repertoires in COVID-19. Clones were read by immunoSEQ multiplex PCR, and TCRdb kept only the in-frame ones, dropping some. The sample holds approximately 320,000 clones, under 90% seen once. The material sequenced was peripheral blood. The receptors here all came from a woman in her 30s with COVID-19, enrolled during active disease.

The rearrangement links TRBV4-1 to TRBJ1-2, with 7 bases matching TRBD1. The germline V gene has CDR1 MGHRA and CDR2 YSYEKL. Trimming removed 4 bases from V and 4 bases from J; junction bases left unmatched: 9. CDR3 length: 15 residues. CDR3 coding DNA: TGCGCCAGCAGCCTTCCGGGACAGCACTTCTATGGCTACACCTTC. This translates into CASSLPGQHFYGYTF.

The V call is TRBV5-1, the J call TRBJ2-3; D is possibly TRBD2 (5 bases). Trimming took off 0 bases at V and 1 base at J, with 21 bases between the two ends. The CDR3 loop spans 19 amino acids. Germline CDR1 is SGHRS and CDR2 is YFSETQ. CDR3 amino acids: CASSLAGSWARAGTDTQYF. The CDR3 coding sequence is TGCGCCAGCAGCTTGGCGGGTTCCTGGGCGAGGGCTGGCACAGATACGCAGTATTTT.

The chain couples TRBV5-6 to TRBJ2-2, with D perhaps matching TRBD2 (6 bases). Germline CDR1 reads SGHDT; CDR2 reads YYEEEE. V lost 2 bases and J 0 bases, leaving 14 bases between the germline ends. The CDR3 extends over 17 amino acids. CDR3: CASSFRVTGANTGELFF. The DNA for the CDR3 is TGTGCCAGCAGCTTTCGGGTTACGGGGGCGAACACCGGGGAGCTGTTTTTT.

This clone was picked up one time. The rearrangement links TRBV13 to TRBJ1-5; D may be TRBD1 (6 bases). This CDR3 spans 14 amino acids. Germline-derived CDR1 and CDR2 are PRHDT and FYEKMQ (reference sequence). Trimming pared 3 bases from V and 6 bases from J, leaving 12 bases between. The DNA of the CDR3 is TGTGCCAGCAGCTTCGGCAGGGGCGGTCAGCCCCAGCATTTT. This sequence encodes CASSFGRGGQPQHF.

The J gene is TRBJ2-1, the V gene TRBV3-1 (or the pseudogene TRBV3-2); weak D call: TRBD2 (5 bases). With 3 bases removed from V and 10 bases from J, the gap between germline ends came to 16 bases. The CDR3 contains 14 residues. Germline V CDR1 and CDR2: LGHDT, YNNKEL (reference sequence). The CDR3 bases are TGTGCCAGCAGCCACCGGGAATGGGATGAGGAGCAGTTCTTC. This translates into CASSHREWDEEQFF.

The J gene is TRBJ1-2, the V gene TRBV5-1; the match to TRBD1 covers 9 bases. The ends lost 6 bases at V and 5 bases at J; junction bases unmatched: 5. The germline CDR1 and CDR2 sequences are SGHRS and YFSETQ. This CDR3 comprises 13 residues. CDR3 sequence: CASNRDREYGYTF. DNA of the CDR3: TGCGCCAGCAACCGGGACAGGGAATATGGCTACACCTTC. Drawing the rest from reference TRBV5-1 and TRBJ1-2, the complete variable domain is KAGVTQTPRYLIKTRGQQVTLSCSPISGHRSVSWYQQTPGQGLQFLFEYFSETQRNKGNFPGRFSGRQFSNSRSEMNVSTLELGDSALYLCASNRDREYGYTFGSGTRLTVV.

V and J are TRBV27 and TRBJ2-3; D is unresolved. The CDR3 runs 14 residues. Deletions cut 3 bases from V and 0 bases from J, with 7 bases between. The germline V gene has CDR1 MNHEY and CDR2 SMNVEV (reference sequence). The CDR3 sequence: CASSFTESTDTQYF. The CDR3, as DNA: TGTGCCAGCAGTTTTACAGAGAGCACAGATACGCAGTATTTT.

The chain uses TRBV7-9 and TRBJ2-3; maybe TRBD2 (6 bases). The CDR3 runs to 14 residues. Germline assignment: CDR1 SEHNR and CDR2 FQNEAQ (reference sequence). Trimming cost V 5 bases and J 2 bases, with 11 bases left between them. CDR3 region: CASSPSGVTDTQYF. CDR3 in DNA: TGTGCCAGCAGCCCGTCGGGGGTCACAGATACGCAGTATTTT. The complete variable domain, with remaining parts taken from reference TRBV7-9 and TRBJ2-3, reads DTGVSQNPRHKITKRGQNVTFRCDPISEHNRLYWYRQTLGQGPEFLTYFQNEAQLEKSRLLSDRFSAERPKGSFSTLEIQRTEQGDSAMYLCASSPSGVTDTQYFGPGTRLTVL.

The chain recombines TRBV4-2 with TRBJ2-1, with 9 bases fitting TRBD2. The ends lost 0 bases at V and 6 bases at J; junction bases unmatched: 6. The CDR3 is made up of 16 amino acids. CDR1 is LGHNA and CDR2 is YNFKEQ in the germline V gene. CDR3 DNA: TGTGCCAGCAGCCAAGATAACGCGGGGGGGCCCAATGAGCAGTTCTTC. It yields the protein CASSQDNAGGPNEQFF.

The V gene is TRBV6-5, the J gene TRBJ2-7; D may be TRBD2 (6 bases). Trimming took off 0 bases at V and 3 bases at J, with 15 bases between the two ends. Germline V gene sequence: CDR1 MNHEY, CDR2 SVGAGI. This CDR3 region has 16 residues. DNA for the CDR3: TGTGCCAGCAGTTACTCGCGGGGCCCATTAGTCTACGAGCAGTACTTC. Protein product: CASSYSRGPLVYEQYF.

In nucleotides, the CDR3 is TGTGCCAGCAGAGCAGCCCCGGGACAGGGACAAGAGACCCAGTACTTC. Residues: CASRAAPGQGQETQYF. The chain has TRBV5-4 and TRBJ2-5, with 9 bases lining up with TRBD1. The germline gives CDR1 SGHNT, CDR2 YYREEE (reference sequence). The CDR3 loop spans 16 amino acids. Germline trimming cut 5 bases from V and 2 bases from J; bases unmatched to any gene: 10.